This T cell receptor (beta chain) came from a study of cytomegalovirus exposure and HLA in healthy donors. As for the study in general: Within an early data release were approximately 85 million unique TCRs drawn from HLA-typed donors.

Concerning this clone itself: Its antigen is still unknown. At one end, the junction sequence differs from germline, possibly due to a read error.

Germline-derived CDR1 and CDR2 are SQVTM and ANQGSEA. The CDR3 runs to 13 residues. General observations from the study: As was reported, the classifier diagnosed cytomegalovirus status with high specificity and sensitivity. Later analysis associated a missense DCLRE1C variant with TCR beta V- and J-gene trimming.

A multiplex PCR was run with 60 Vbeta primers and 13 Jbeta primers. Sequenced by immunoSEQ multiplex PCR; TCRdb stores in-frame clones only, minus some. The repertoire holds approximately 120,000 clones, with about 73% as singletons. This clonotype was sampled from a woman in her 50s in good health and CMV-seropositive. V is TRBV29-1 and J is TRBJ1-5; the D gene is possibly TRBD1 (5 bases). Material: PBMCs. The CDR3 region has the DNA TGCAGTGTTGGGGGGGGGAGCAATCAGCCCCAGCATTTT. It encodes CSVGGGSNQPQHF.